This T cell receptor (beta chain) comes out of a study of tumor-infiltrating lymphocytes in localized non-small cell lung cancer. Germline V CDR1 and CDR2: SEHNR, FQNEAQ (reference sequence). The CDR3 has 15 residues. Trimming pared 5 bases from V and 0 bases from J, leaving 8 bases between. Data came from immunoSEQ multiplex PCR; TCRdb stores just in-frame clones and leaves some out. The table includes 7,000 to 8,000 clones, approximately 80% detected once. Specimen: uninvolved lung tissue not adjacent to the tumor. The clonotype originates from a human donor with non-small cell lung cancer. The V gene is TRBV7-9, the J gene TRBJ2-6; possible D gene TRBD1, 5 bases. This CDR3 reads CASSLDSSGANVLTF. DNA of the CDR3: TGTGCCAGCAGCCTTGACAGCTCTGGGGCCAACGTCCTGACTTTC. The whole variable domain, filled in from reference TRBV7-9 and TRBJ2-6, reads DTGVSQNPRHKITKRGQNVTFRCDPISEHNRLYWYRQTLGQGPEFLTYFQNEAQLEKSRLLSDRFSAERPKGSFSTLEIQRTEQGDSAMYLCASSLDSSGANVLTFGAGSRLTVL.